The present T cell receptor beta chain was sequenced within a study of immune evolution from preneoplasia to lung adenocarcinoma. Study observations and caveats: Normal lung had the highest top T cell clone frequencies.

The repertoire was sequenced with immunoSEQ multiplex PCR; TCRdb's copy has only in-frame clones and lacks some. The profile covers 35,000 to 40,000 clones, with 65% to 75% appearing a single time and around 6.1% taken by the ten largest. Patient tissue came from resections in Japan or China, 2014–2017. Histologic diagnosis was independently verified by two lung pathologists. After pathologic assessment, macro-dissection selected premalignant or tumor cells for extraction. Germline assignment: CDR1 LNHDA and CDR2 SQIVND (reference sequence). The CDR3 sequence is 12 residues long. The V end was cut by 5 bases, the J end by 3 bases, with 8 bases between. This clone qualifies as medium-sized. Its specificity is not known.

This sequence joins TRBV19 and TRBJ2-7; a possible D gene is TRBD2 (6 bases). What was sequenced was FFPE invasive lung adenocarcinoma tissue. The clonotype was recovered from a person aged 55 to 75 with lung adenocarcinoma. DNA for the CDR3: TGTGCCAGTAGTCGGGGGTACTACGAGCAGTACTTC. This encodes CASSRGYYEQYF.